These 10 T cell receptor beta chains were sequenced from one sample in a study of cytomegalovirus exposure and HLA in healthy donors. Libraries were prepared by immunoSEQ multiplex PCR; TCRdb keeps only in-frame clonotypes and omits some of them. The sample lists roughly 150,000 clones, 70% to 90% occurring once. Sequenced input: PBMCs. These TCRs come from a woman in her late teens or twenties in good health and CMV-seropositive.

The V call is TRBV27, the J call TRBJ2-1; a weak D match, TRBD1 (6 bases). Trimming pared 5 bases from V and 6 bases from J, leaving 8 bases between. The germline V gene has CDR1 MNHEY and CDR2 SMNVEV (reference sequence). CDR3 length: 12 residues. The CDR3 region is CASSRQANEQFF. In DNA form, the CDR3 reads TGTGCCAGCAGTAGACAGGCCAATGAGCAGTTCTTC.

The chain is built from TRBV11-3 and TRBJ2-3; 11 nucleotides match TRBD2. This CDR3 is 17 amino acids long. CDR1 SGHNT and CDR2 YENEEA come from the germline V gene. With V trimmed by 3 bases and J by 0 bases, 5 bases remained unmatched. CDR3 nucleotides: TGTGCCAGCAGCTTTCCGACTAGCGGGACTAGCACAGATACGCAGTATTTT. This encodes CASSFPTSGTSTDTQYF.

The V gene is TRBV18, the J gene TRBJ2-7; 7 nucleotides agree with TRBD1. Germline V CDR1 and CDR2: KGHSH, LQKENI. The CDR3 is made up of 13 amino acids. The J segment lost 3 bases and the V segment lost 3 bases, leaving 2 bases of the junction unmatched. CDR3 bases: TGTGCCAGCTCACCGGGACAGATCTACGAGCAGTACTTC. It yields the protein CASSPGQIYEQYF.

V is TRBV5-4 and J is TRBJ2-3; 7 positions match TRBD1. The CDR3 is made up of 15 amino acids. V dropped 0 bases and J dropped 5; count of bases not matched to a gene: 6. Germline V lookup: CDR1 SGHNT, CDR2 YYREEE (reference sequence). DNA for the CDR3: TGTGCCAGCAGCTTGGCTGGCCAGGGGGTAGATACGCAGTATTTT. Its translation is CASSLAGQGVDTQYF.

The chain employs TRBV13 and TRBJ1-3; the D gene is possibly TRBD1 (5 bases). CDR3 size: 16 residues. The germline V gene has CDR1 PRHDT and CDR2 FYEKMQ (reference sequence). V lost 6 bases to trimming and J lost 2 bases, with 17 bases between them. This chain's CDR3 is CASRSTRAGTGNTIYF. DNA of the CDR3: TGTGCCAGCAGGAGTACACGGGCAGGGACTGGAAACACCATATATTTT. Complete variable domain (other parts from reference TRBV13 and TRBJ1-3): AAGVIQSPRHLIKEKRETATLKCYPIPRHDTVYWYQQGPGQDPQFLISFYEKMQSDKGSIPDRFSAQQFSDYHSELNMSSLELGDSALYFCASRSTRAGTGNTIYFGEGSWLTVV.

The V and J genes are TRBV11-2 and TRBJ2-1; tentatively, D is TRBD2 (5 bases). Germline lookup yields CDR1 SGHAT and CDR2 FQNNGV. With 5 bases removed from V and 6 bases from J, the gap between germline ends came to 14 bases. The CDR3 is 14 amino acids. The CDR3 loop is CASSPSSSRNEQFF. The CDR3 coding sequence is TGTGCCAGCAGCCCTTCTTCTAGCCGCAATGAGCAGTTCTTC.

CDR3 DNA: TGTGCCAGCAGCAAGACAACAGGGCTCGGGTTTGCGCAGTACTTC. Its translation: CASSKTTGLGFAQYF. The chain couples TRBV7-2 to TRBJ2-7; D is perhaps TRBD1 (6 bases). The CDR3 totals 15 residues. Trimming removed 5 bases from V and 9 bases from J, with 23 bases in between. Germline CDR1 and CDR2: SGHTA and FQGNSA.

V and J are TRBV11-2 and TRBJ2-1; TRBD2 agrees at 10 bases. CDR3 length: 16 amino acids. The V segment lost 1 base and the J segment 6 bases; nucleotides outside the gene matches: 6. Germline CDR1 and CDR2: SGHAT and FQNNGV. The CDR3 sequence: CASSLARTSGSNEQFF. In nucleotides, the CDR3 is TGTGCCAGCAGCTTAGCTCGGACTAGCGGATCCAATGAGCAGTTCTTC.

This chain links TRBV30 with TRBJ1-4; D ambiguous. Germline V CDR1 and CDR2: GTSNPN, SVGIG (reference sequence). The CDR3 runs to 12 residues. Trimming took 1 base from V and 5 from J, leaving 5 bases between them. Here the CDR3 DNA reads TGTGCCTGGAGTGGGCAGAATGAAAAACTGTTTTTT. It is translated as CAWSGQNEKLFF.

This chain uses TRBV7-8 with TRBJ2-7; 12 nucleotides align to TRBD2. The V segment lost 4 bases and the J segment 4 bases; nucleotides outside the gene matches: 20. The CDR3 runs 20 residues. Germline V lookup: CDR1 SGHVS, CDR2 FQNEAQ. CDR3 DNA sequence: TGTGCCAGCAGCTCCTACCCGAATATGTTAACTAGCGGGAGGTCGTACGAGCAGTACTTC. Protein sequence: CASSSYPNMLTSGRSYEQYF.